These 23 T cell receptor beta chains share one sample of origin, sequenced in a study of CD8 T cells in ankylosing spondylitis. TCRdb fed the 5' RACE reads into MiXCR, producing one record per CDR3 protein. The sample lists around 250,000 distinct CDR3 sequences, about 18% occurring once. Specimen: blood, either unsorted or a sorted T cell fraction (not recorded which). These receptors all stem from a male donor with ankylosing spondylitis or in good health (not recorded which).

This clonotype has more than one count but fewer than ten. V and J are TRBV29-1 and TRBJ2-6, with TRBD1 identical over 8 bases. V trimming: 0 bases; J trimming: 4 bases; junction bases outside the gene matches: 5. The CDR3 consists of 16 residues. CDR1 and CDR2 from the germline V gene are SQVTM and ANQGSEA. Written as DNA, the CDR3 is TGCAGCGTTGAAGAACAGGGGGTTTTAGGGGCCAACGTCCTGACTTTC. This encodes CSVEEQGVLGANVLTF.

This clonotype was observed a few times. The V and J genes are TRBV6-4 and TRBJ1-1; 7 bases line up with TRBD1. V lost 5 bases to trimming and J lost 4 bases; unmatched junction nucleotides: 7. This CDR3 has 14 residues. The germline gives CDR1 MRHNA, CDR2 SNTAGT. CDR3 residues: CASSPLGDSTEAFF. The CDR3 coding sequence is TGTGCCAGCAGTCCCTTGGGGGACAGCACTGAAGCTTTCTTT.

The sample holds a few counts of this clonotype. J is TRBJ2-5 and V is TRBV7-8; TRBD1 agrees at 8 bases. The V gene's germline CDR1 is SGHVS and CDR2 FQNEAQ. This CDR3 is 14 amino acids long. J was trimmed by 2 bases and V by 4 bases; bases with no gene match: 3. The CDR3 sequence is CASSSDRDQETQYF. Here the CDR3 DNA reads TGTGCCAGCAGCTCGGACAGGGATCAAGAGACCCAGTACTTC. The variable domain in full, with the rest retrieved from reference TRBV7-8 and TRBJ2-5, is GAGVSQSPRYKVAKRGQDVALRCDPISGHVSLFWYQQALGQGPEFLTYFQNEAQLDKSGLPSDRFFAERPEGSVSTLKIQRTQQEDSAVYLCASSSDRDQETQYFGPGTRLLVL.

The CDR3 DNA sequence: TGCGCCAGCAGCGCGAGACAGGGGGCAGATACGCAGTATTTT. This codes for CASSARQGADTQYF. V usage is TRBV5-1 and J usage is TRBJ2-3; 9 positions agree with TRBD1. In germline, CDR1 is SGHRS, CDR2 YFSETQ. Trimming at V came to 4 bases and at J to 4 bases, leaving 4 bases not matched to a gene. The CDR3 has 14 amino acids.

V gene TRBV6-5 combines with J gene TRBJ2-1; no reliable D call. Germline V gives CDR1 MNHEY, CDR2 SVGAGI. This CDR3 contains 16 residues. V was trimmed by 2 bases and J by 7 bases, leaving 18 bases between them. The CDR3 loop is CASSYIPNGWANEQFF. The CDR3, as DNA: TGTGCCAGCAGTTACATCCCCAACGGGTGGGCTAATGAGCAGTTCTTC.

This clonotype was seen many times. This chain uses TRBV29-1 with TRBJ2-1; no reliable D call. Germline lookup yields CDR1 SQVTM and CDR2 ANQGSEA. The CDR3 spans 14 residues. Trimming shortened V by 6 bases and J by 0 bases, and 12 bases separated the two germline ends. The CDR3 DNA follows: TGCAGCGTCCCCGACTTGAGCTCCTACAATGAGCAGTTCTTC. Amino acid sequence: CSVPDLSSYNEQFF.

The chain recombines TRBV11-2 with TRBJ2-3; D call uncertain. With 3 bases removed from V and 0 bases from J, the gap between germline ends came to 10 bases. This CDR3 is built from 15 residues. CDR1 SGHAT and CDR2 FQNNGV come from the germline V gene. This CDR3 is CASSLVTASTDTQYF. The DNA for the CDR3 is TGTGCCAGCAGCTTGGTTACGGCTAGCACAGATACGCAGTATTTT.

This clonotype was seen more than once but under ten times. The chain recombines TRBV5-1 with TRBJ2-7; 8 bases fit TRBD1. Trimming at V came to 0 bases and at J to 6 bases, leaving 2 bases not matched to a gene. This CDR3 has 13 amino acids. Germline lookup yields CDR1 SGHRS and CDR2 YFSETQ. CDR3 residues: CASSLAGGTEQYF. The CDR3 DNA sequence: TGCGCCAGCAGCTTGGCAGGGGGCACCGAGCAGTACTTC. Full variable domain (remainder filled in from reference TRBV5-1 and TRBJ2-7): KAGVTQTPRYLIKTRGQQVTLSCSPISGHRSVSWYQQTPGQGLQFLFEYFSETQRNKGNFPGRFSGRQFSNSRSEMNVSTLELGDSALYLCASSLAGGTEQYFGPGTRLTVT.

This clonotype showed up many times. The CDR3 protein is CASSFSGTQETQYF. The CDR3 nucleotides read TGTGCCAGCAGTTTCAGCGGGACCCAAGAGACCCAGTACTTC. The chain couples TRBV6-5 to TRBJ2-5, with 7 bases lining up with TRBD2. This CDR3 has 14 amino acids. Losses at the gene ends were 4 bases for V and 1 base for J; bases not matched to a gene: 3. Germline values: CDR1 MNHEY, CDR2 SVGAGI.

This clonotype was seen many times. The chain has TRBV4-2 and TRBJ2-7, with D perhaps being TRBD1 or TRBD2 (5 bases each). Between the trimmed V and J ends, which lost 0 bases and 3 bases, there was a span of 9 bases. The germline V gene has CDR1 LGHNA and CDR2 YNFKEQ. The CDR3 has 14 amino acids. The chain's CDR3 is CASSQDWGSYEQYF. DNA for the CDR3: TGTGCCAGCAGCCAAGACTGGGGGAGCTACGAGCAGTACTTC.

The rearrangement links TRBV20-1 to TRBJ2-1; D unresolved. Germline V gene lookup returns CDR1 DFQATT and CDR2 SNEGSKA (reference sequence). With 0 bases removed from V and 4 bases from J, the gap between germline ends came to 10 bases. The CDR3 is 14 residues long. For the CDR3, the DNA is TGCAGTGCTAGAGATCGGGTAGCTTACAATGAGCAGTTCTTC. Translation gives CSARDRVAYNEQFF.

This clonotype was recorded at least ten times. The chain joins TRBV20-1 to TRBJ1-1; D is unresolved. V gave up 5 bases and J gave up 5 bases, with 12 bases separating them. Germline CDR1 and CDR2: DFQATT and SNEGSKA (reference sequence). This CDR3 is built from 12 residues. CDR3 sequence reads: CSAPPDGTEAFF. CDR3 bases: TGCAGTGCTCCACCTGATGGGACTGAAGCTTTCTTT.

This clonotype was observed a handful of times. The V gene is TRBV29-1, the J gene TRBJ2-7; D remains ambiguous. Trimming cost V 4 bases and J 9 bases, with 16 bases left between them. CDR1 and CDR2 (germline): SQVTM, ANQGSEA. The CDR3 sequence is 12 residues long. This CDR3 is CSVVQTGGWQYF. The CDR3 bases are TGCAGCGTTGTCCAGACCGGTGGGTGGCAGTACTTC.

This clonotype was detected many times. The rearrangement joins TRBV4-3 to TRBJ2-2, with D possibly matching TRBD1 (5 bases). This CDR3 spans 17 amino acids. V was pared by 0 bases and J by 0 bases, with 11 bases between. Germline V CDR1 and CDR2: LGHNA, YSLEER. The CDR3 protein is CASSQDQVGPNTGELFF. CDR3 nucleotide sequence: TGCGCCAGCAGCCAAGATCAGGTGGGGCCGAACACCGGGGAGCTGTTTTTT.

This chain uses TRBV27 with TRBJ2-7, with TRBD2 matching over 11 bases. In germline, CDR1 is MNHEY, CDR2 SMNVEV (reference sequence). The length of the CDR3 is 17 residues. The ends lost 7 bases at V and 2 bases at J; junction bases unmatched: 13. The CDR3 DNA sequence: TGTGCCAGCAAGCCTATAGCGGGAGGGCCGGTGGCCTACGAGCAGTACTTC. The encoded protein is CASKPIAGGPVAYEQYF.

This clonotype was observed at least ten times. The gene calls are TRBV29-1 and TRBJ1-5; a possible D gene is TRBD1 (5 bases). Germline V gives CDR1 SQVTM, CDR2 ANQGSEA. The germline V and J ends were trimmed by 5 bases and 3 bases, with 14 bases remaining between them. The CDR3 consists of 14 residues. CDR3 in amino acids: CSVLGEGINQPQHF. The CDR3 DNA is TGCAGCGTTTTGGGGGAGGGGATCAATCAGCCCCAGCATTTT.

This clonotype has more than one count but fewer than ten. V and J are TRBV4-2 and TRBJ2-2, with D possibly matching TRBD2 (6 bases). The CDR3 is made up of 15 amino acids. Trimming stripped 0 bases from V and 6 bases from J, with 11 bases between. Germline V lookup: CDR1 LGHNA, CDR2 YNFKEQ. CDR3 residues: CASSQDRGTSGELFF. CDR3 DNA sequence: TGTGCCAGCAGCCAAGACCGGGGGACGTCCGGGGAGCTGTTTTTT.

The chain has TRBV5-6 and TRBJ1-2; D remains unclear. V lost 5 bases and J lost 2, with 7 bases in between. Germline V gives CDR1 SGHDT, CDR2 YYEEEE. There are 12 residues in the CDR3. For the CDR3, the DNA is TGTGCCAGCAGGTCACGGAACTATGGCTACACCTTC. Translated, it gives CASRSRNYGYTF.

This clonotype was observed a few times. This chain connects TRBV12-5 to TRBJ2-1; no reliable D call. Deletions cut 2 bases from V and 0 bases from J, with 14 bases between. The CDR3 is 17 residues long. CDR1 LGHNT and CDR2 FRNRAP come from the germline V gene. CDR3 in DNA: TGTGCTAGTGGTTTGTTGATAAAGCCGAGCTCCTACAATGAGCAGTTCTTC. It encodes CASGLLIKPSSYNEQFF.

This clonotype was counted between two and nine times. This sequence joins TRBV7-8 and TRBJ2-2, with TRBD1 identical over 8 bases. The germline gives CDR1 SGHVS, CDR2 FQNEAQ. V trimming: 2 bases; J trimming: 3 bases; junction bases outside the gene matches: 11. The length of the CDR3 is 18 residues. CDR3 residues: CASSLPVWTGTDTGELFF. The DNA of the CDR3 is TGTGCCAGCAGCTTACCGGTCTGGACAGGGACGGACACCGGGGAGCTGTTTTTT.

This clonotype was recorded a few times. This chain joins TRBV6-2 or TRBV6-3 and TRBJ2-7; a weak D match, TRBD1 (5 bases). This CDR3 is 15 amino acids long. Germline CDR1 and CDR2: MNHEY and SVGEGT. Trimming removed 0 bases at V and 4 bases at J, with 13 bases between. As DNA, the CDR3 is TGTGCCAGCAGTTACTCGAACCAGGGCGGTTACGAGCAGTACTTC. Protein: CASSYSNQGGYEQYF.

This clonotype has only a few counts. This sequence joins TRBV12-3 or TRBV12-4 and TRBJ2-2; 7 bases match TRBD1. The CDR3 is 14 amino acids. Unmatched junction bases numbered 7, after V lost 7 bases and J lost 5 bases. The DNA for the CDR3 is TGTGCCAGCAATTCTGACAGGGTAACCGGGGAGCTGTTTTTT. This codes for CASNSDRVTGELFF.

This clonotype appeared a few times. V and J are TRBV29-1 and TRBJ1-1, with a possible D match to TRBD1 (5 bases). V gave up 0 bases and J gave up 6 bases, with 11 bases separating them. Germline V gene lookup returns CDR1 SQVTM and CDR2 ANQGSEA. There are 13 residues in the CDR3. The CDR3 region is CSVEDGGAAEAFF. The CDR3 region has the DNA TGCAGCGTTGAAGATGGCGGGGCGGCTGAAGCTTTCTTT. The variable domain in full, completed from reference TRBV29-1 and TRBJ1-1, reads SAVISQKPSRDICQRGTSLTIQCQVDSQVTMMFWYRQQPGQSLTLIATANQGSEATYESGFVIDKFPISRPNLTFSTLTVSNMSPEDSSIYLCSVEDGGAAEAFFGQGTRLTVV.